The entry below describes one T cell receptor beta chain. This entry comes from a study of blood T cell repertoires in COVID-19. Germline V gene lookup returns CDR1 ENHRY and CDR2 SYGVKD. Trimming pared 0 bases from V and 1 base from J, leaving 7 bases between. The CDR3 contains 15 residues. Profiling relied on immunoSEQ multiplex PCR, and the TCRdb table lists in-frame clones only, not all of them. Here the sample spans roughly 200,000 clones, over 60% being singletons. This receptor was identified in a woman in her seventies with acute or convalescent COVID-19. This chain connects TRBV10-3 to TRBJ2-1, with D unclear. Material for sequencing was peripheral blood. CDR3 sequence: CAISESAGSYNEQFF. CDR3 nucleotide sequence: TGTGCCATCAGTGAGTCGGCAGGATCCTACAATGAGCAGTTCTTC.